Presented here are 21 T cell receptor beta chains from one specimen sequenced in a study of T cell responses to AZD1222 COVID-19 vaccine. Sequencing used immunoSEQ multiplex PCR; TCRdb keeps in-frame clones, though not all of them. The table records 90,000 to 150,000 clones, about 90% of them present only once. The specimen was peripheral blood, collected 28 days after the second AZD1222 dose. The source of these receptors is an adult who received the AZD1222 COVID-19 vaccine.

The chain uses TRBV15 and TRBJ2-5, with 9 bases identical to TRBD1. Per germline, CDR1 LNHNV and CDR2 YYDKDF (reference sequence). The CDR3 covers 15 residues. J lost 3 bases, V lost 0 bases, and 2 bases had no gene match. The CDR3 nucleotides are TGTGCCACCAGCAGAGATGGGACAGGGAAAGAGACCCAGTACTTC. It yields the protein CATSRDGTGKETQYF.

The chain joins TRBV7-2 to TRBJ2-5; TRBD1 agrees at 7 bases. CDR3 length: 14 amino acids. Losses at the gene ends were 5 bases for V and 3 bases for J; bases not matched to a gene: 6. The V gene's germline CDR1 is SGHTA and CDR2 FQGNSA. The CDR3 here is CASSLGTAKETQYF. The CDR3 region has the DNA TGTGCCAGCAGCCTCGGGACAGCTAAAGAGACCCAGTACTTC.

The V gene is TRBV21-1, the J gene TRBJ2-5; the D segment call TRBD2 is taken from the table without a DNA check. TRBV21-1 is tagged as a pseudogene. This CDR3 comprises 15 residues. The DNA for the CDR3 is TGTGCCAGCAGCCTCAGGGGAGGGTACCAAGAGACCCAGTACTTC. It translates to CASSLRGGYQETQYF.

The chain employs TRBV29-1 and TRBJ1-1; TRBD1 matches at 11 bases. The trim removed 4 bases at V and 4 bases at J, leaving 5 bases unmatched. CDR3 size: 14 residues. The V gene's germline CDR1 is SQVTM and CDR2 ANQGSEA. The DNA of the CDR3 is TGCAGCGTTGCATCCGGGACAGGGGGCACTGAAGCTTTCTTT. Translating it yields CSVASGTGGTEAFF.

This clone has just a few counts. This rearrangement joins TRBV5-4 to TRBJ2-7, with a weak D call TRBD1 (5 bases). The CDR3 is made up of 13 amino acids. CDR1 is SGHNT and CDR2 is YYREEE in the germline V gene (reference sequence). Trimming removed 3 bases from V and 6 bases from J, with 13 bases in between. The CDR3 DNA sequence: TGTGCCAGCAGCTCCATGGGGCGGTTCGAGCAGTACTTC. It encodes CASSSMGRFEQYF.

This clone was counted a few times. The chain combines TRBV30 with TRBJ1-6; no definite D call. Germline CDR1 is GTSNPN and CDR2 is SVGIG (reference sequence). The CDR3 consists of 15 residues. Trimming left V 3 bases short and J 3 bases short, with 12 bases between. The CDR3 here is CAWSGHGDYNSPLHF. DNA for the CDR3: TGTGCCTGGAGCGGCCACGGTGACTATAATTCACCCCTCCACTTT.

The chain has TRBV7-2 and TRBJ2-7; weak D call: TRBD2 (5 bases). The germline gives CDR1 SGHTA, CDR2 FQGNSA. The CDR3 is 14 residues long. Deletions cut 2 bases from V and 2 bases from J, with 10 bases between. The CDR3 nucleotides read TGTGCCAGCAGCTTACCAATGAGGGCCTACGAGCAGTACTTC. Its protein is CASSLPMRAYEQYF.

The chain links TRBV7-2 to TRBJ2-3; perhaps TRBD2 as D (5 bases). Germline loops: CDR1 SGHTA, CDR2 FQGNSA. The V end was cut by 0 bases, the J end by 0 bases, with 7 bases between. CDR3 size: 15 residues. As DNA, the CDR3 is TGTGCCAGCAGCTTAGCGGCGGGTAGCACAGATACGCAGTATTTT. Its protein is CASSLAAGSTDTQYF.

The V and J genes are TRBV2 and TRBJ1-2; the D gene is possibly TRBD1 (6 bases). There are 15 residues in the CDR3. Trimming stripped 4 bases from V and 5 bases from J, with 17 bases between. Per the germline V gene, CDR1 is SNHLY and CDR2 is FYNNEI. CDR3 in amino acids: CASSAVDRTAYGYTF. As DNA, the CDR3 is TGTGCCAGCAGTGCCGTGGATAGGACAGCTTATGGCTACACCTTC. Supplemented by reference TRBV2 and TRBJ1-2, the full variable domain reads EPEVTQTPSHQVTQMGQEVILRCVPISNHLYFYWYRQILGQKVEFLVSFYNNEISEKSEIFDDQFSVERPDGSNFTLKIRSTKLEDSAMYFCASSAVDRTAYGYTFGSGTRLTVV.

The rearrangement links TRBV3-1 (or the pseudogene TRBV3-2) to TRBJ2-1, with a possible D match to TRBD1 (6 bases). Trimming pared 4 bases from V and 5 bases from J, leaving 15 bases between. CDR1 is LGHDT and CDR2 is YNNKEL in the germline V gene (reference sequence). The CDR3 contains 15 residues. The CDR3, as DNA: TGTGCCAGCAGCCCCGGTACAGGGCCGGACAATGAGCAGTTCTTC. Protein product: CASSPGTGPDNEQFF.

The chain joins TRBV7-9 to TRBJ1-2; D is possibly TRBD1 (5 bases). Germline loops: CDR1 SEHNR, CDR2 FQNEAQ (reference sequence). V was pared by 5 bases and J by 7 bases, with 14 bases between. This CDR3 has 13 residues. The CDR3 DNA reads TGTGCCAGCAGCCCACGACAGACGGGTGGCTACACCTTC. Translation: CASSPRQTGGYTF. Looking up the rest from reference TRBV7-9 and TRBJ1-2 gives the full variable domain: DTGVSQNPRHKITKRGQNVTFRCDPISEHNRLYWYRQTLGQGPEFLTYFQNEAQLEKSRLLSDRFSAERPKGSFSTLEIQRTEQGDSAMYLCASSPRQTGGYTFGSGTRLTVV.

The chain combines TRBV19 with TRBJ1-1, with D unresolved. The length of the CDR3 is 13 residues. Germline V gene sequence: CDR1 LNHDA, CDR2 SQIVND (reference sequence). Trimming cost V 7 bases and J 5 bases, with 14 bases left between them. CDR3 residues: CASMVGAETEAFF. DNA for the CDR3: TGTGCCAGTATGGTGGGTGCGGAGACTGAAGCTTTCTTT. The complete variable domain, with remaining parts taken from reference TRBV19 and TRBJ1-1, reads DGGITQSPKYLFRKEGQNVTLSCEQNLNHDAMYWYRQDPGQGLRLIYYSQIVNDFQKGDIAEGYSVSREKKESFPLTVTSAQKNPTAFYLCASMVGAETEAFFGQGTRLTVV.

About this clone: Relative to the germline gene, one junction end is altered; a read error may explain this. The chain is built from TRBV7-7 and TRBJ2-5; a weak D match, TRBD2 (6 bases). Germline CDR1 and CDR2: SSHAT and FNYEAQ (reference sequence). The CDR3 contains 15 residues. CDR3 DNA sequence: TGTGCTAGCAGCTTAGGCGGGGCAGGGCAAGAGACCCAGTACTTC. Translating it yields CASSLGGAGQETQYF.

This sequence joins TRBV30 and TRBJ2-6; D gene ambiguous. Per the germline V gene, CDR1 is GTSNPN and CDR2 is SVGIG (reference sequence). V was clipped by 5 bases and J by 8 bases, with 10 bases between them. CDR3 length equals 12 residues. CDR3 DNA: TGTGCCTGGGGCTTAGCTCCCAACGTCCTGACTTTC. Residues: CAWGLAPNVLTF.

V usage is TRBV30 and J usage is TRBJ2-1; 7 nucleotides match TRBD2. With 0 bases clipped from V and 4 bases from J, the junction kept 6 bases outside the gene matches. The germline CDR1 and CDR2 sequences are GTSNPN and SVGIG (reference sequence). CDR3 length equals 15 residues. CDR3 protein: CAWSVGWGGYNEQFF. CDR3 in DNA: TGTGCCTGGAGTGTTGGGTGGGGGGGATACAATGAGCAGTTCTTC.

The CDR3 nucleotides are TGTGCCAGCAGCCAAGATCCCCTGGACCGTCGGCGGGTAATAGAAAAACTGTTTTTT. Protein sequence: CASSQDPLDRRRVIEKLFF. The V and J genes are TRBV3-1 (or the pseudogene TRBV3-2) and TRBJ1-4, with D hard to call. Trimming stripped 0 bases from V and 8 bases from J, with 25 bases between. Germline lookup yields CDR1 LGHDT and CDR2 YNNKEL (reference sequence). CDR3 length equals 19 residues.

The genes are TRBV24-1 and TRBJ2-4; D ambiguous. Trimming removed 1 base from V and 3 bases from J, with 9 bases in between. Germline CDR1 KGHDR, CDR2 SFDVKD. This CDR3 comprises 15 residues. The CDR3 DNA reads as TGTGCCACCAGTGATTTTAGGGCCGGCAAAAACATTCAGTACTTC. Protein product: CATSDFRAGKNIQYF.

Written as DNA, the CDR3 is TGCGCCAGCAGCAAGCGCACAGGGGAAGGGATCTCCTACGAGCAGTACTTC. Encoded protein: CASSKRTGEGISYEQYF. The chain carries TRBV4-3 and TRBJ2-7; 7 positions agree with TRBD1. Per the germline V gene, CDR1 is LGHNA and CDR2 is YSLEER. The trim removed 5 bases at V and 0 bases at J, leaving 13 bases unmatched. CDR3 size: 17 residues.

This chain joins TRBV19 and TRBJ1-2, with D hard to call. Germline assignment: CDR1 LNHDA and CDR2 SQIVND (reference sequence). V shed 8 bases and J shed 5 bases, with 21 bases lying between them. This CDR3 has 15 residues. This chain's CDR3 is CASSDDARPGYGYTF. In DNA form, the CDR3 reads TGTGCCAGTTCCGATGATGCACGGCCGGGGTATGGCTACACCTTC.

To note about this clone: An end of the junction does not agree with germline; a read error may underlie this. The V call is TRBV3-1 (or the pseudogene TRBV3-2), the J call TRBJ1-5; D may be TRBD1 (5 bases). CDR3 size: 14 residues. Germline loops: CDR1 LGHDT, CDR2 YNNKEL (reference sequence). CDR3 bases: TGTGCCAGCAGTCAAGACAGTAGGAATCAGCCCCAGCATTTT. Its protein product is CASSQDSRNQPQHF.

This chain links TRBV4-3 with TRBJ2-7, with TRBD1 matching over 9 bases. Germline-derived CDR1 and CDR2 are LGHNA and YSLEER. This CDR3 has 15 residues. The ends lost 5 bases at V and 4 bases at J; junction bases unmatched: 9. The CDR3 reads CASSTPGQGEYEQYF. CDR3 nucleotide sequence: TGCGCCAGCAGCACACCGGGACAGGGAGAATACGAGCAGTACTTC.